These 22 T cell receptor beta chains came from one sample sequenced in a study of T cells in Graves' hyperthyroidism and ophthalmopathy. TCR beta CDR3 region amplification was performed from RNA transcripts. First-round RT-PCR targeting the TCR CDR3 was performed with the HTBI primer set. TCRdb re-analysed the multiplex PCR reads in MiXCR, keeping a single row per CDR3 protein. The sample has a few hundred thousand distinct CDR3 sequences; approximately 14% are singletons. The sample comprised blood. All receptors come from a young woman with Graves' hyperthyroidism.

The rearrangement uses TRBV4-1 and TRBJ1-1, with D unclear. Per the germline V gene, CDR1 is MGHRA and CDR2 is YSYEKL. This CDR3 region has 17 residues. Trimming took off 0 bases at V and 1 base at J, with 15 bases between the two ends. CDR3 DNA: TGCGCCAGCAGCCAAGACAGGCAGGTGAGGGCGAACACTGAAGCTTTCTTT. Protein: CASSQDRQVRANTEAFF.

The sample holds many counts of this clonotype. For the CDR3, the DNA is TGTGCCAGCAGCTCTACCGGGACAGACTATGGCTACACCTTC. The encoded protein is CASSSTGTDYGYTF. The V gene is TRBV7-2, the J gene TRBJ1-2, with TRBD1 matching 7 bases. The CDR3 covers 14 residues. Germline CDR1 reads SGHTA; CDR2 reads FQGNSA. V lost 4 bases to trimming and J lost 3 bases; unmatched junction nucleotides: 5.

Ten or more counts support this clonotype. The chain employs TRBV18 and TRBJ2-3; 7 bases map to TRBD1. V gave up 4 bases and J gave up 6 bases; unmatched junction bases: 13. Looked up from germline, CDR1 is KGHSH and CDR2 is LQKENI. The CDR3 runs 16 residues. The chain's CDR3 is CASSLGGGRFLDTQYF. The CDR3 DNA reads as TGTGCCAGCTCACTAGGGGGCGGACGGTTCCTGGATACGCAGTATTTT.

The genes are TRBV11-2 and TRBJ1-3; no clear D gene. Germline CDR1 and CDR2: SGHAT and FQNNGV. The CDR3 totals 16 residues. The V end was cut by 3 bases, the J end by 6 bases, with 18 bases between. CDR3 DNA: TGTGCCAGCAGCTTGTTTAGTACCGGACCCGCAAACACCATATATTTT. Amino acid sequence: CASSLFSTGPANTIYF.

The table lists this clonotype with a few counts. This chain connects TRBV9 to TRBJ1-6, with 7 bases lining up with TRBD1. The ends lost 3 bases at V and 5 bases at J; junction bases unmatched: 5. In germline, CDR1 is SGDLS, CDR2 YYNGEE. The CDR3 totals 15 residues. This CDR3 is CASSAQDRDNSPLHF. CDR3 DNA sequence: TGTGCCAGCAGCGCTCAAGACAGGGATAATTCACCCCTCCACTTT.

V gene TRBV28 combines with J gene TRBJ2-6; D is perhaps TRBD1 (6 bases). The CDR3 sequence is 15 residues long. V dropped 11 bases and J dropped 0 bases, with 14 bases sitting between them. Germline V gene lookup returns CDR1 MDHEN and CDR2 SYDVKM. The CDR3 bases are TGTGCCTATACGGGACACCCCTCTGGGGCCAACGTCCTGACTTTC. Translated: CAYTGHPSGANVLTF.

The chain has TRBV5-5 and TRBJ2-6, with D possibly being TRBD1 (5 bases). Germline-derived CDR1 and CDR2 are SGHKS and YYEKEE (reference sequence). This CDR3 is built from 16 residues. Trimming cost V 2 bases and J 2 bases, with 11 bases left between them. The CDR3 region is CASSFWIGAGANVLTF. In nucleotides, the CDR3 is TGTGCCAGCAGCTTCTGGATAGGGGCTGGGGCCAACGTCCTGACTTTC.

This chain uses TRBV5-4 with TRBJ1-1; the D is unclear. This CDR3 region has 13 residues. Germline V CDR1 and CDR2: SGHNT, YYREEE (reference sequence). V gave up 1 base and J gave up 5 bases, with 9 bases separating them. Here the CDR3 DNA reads TGTGCCAGCAGCTTGAGGGTAGGGACTGAAGCTTTCTTT. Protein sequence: CASSLRVGTEAFF.

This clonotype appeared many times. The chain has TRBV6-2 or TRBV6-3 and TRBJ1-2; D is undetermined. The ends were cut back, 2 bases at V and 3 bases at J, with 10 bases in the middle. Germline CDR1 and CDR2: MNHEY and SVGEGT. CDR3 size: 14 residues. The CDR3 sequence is CASSYGVKDYGYTF. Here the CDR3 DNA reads TGTGCCAGCAGTTACGGCGTCAAGGACTATGGCTACACCTTC.

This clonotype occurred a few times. This CDR3 reads CASSITGTVNEKLFF. For the CDR3, the DNA is TGCGCCAGCAGCATAACCGGGACAGTAAATGAAAAACTGTTTTTT. The chain links TRBV5-1 to TRBJ1-4, with 7 bases aligning to TRBD1. The trim removed 4 bases at V and 5 bases at J, leaving 8 bases unmatched. Germline assignment: CDR1 SGHRS and CDR2 YFSETQ. The CDR3 is 15 amino acids.

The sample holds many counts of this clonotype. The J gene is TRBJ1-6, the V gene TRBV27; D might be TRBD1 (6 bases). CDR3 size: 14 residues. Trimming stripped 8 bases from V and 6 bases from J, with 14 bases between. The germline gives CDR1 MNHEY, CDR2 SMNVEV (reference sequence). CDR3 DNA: TGTGCCAGCCGTTCTGGGACACTTAATTCACCCCTCCACTTT. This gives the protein CASRSGTLNSPLHF.

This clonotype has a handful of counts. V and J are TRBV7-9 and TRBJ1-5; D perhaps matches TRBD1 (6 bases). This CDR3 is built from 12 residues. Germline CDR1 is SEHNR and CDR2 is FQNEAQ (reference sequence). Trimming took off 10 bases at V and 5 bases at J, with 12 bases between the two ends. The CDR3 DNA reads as TGTGCCACACAGGGAAGAGATCAGCCCCAGCATTTT. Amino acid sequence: CATQGRDQPQHF.

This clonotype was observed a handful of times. CDR3 in DNA: TGTGCCAGCTTTCCGGGACTAGGAAACGAGCAGTACTTC. It yields the protein CASFPGLGNEQYF. V is TRBV2 and J is TRBJ2-7, with TRBD2 identical over 8 bases. The CDR3 runs 13 residues. Trimming took 8 bases from V and 5 from J; bases not matched to a gene: 8. Germline V gene data show CDR1 as SNHLY and CDR2 as FYNNEI.

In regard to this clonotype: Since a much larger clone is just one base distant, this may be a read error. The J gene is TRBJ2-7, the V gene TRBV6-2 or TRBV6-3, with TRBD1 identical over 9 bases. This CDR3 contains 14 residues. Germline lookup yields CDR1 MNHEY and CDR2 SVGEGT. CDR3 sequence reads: CASTYRDRDSEQCF. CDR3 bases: TGTGCCAGCACTTACCGGGACAGGGACAGCGAGCAGTGCTTC.

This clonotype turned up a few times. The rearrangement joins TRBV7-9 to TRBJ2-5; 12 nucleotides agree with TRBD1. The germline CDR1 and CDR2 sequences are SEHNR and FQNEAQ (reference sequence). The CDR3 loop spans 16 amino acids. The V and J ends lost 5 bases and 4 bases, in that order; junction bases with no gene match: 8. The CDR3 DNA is TGTGCCAGCAGCCAAGGACCGGGACAGGGGGCAGAGACCCAGTACTTC. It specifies CASSQGPGQGAETQYF.

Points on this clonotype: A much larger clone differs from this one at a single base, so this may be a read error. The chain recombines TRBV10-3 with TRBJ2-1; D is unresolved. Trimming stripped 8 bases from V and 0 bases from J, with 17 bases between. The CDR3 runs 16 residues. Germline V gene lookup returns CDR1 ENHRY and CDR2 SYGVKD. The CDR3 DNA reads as TGTGCCATCGTGGGTTATGCGGAGAGCTCCTACAATGAGCAGTTCTTC. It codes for CAIVGYAESSYNEQFF.

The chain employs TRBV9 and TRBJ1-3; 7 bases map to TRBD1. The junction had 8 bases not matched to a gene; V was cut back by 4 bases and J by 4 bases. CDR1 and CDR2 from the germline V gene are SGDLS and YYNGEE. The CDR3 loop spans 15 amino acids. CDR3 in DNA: TGTGCCAGCAGCCCCAGCCCAGGGGGAGGAAACACCATATATTTT. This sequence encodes CASSPSPGGGNTIYF.

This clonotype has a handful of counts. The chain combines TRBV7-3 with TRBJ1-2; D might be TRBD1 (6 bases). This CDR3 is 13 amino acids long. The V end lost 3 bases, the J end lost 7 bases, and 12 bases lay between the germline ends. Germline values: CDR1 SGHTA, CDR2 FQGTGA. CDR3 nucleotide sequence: TGTGCCAGCAGCTTCGACAGACAGGTTGGCTACACCTTC. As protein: CASSFDRQVGYTF. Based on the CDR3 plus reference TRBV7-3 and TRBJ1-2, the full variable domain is GAGVSQTPSNKVTEKGKYVELRCDPISGHTALYWYRQSLGQGPEFLIYFQGTGAADDSGLPNDRFFAVRPEGSVSTLKIQRTERGDSAVYLCASSFDRQVGYTFGSGTRLTVV.

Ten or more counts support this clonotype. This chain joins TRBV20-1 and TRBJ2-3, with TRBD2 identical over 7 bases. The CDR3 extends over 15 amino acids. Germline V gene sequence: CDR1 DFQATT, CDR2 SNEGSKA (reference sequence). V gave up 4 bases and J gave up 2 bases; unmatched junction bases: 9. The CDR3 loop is CSATSTSEPTDTQYF. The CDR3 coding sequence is TGCAGTGCTACCAGTACTAGCGAACCCACAGATACGCAGTATTTT.

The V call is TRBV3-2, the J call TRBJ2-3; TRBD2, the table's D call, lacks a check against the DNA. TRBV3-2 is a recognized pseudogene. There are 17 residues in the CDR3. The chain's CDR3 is CASSQVWREGLADTQYF. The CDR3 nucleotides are TGTGCCAGCAGCCAAGTCTGGCGGGAGGGCCTTGCAGATACGCAGTATTTT.

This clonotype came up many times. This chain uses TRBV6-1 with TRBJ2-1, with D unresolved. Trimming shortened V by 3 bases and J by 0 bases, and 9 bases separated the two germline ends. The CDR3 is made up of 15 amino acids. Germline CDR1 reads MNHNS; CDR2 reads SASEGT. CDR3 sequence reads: CASSDRFPSYNEQFF. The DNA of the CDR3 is TGTGCCAGCAGTGACAGGTTCCCCTCCTACAATGAGCAGTTCTTC.

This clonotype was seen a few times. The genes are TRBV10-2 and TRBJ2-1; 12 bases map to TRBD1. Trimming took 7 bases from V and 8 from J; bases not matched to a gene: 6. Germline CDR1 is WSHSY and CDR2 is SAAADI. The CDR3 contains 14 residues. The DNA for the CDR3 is TGCGCCAGCAATGCCGGGACAGGGGGCTATGAGCAGTTCTTC. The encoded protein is CASNAGTGGYEQFF.